Shown below are 30 T cell receptor beta chains from a single sample sequenced in a study of shared T cell receptors in the human thymus. Sequencing used immunoSEQ multiplex PCR; TCRdb keeps in-frame clones, though not all of them. The sample yields about 400,000 clones, over 90% seen once. Sequencing used thymocytes. The receptors were sampled from a human donor.

The chain has TRBV10-1 and TRBJ2-1, with 7 bases matching TRBD2. This CDR3 region has 11 residues. Germline-derived CDR1 and CDR2 are WNHNN and SYGVQD (reference sequence). Trimming cost V 11 bases and J 13 bases; bases outside gene matches: 11. This chain's CDR3 is CAWAYAGLQFF. CDR3 in DNA: TGCGCCTGGGCGTATGCGGGACTACAGTTCTTC.

This rearrangement joins TRBV25-1 to TRBJ2-7; 7 bases match TRBD1. The J segment lost 0 bases and the V segment lost 2 bases, leaving 1 base of the junction unmatched. The CDR3 spans 14 residues. Germline-derived CDR1 and CDR2 are MGHDK and SYGVNS. CDR3 sequence: CASSERDSSYEQYF. The CDR3, as DNA: TGTGCCAGCAGTGAACGGGACAGCTCCTACGAGCAGTACTTC.

V and J are TRBV14 and TRBJ2-4, with D hard to call. The CDR3 runs to 14 residues. From germline, CDR1 is SGHDN and CDR2 FVKESK. Trimming shortened V by 4 bases and J by 2 bases, and 9 bases separated the two germline ends. The CDR3, as DNA: TGTGCCAGCAGCCCTAAGGTACCCAAAAACATTCAGTACTTC. Translated, it gives CASSPKVPKNIQYF.

This clone occurred once. The chain links TRBV20-1 to TRBJ2-1, with D hard to call. The ends were cut back, 5 bases at V and 3 bases at J, with 5 bases in the middle. The germline V gene has CDR1 DFQATT and CDR2 SNEGSKA (reference sequence). This CDR3 is 11 amino acids long. CDR3 coding DNA: TGCAGTGCTCCCCACTACAATGAGCAGTTCTTC. The encoded protein is CSAPHYNEQFF.

This chain links TRBV4-1 with TRBJ2-1; TRBD2 matches 8 bases. Germline V gene sequence: CDR1 MGHRA, CDR2 YSYEKL. Trimming at V came to 1 base and at J to 5 bases, leaving 4 bases not matched to a gene. There are 15 residues in the CDR3. DNA for the CDR3: TGCGCCAGCAGCCAAGCCGGGAGGGCCGACAATGAGCAGTTCTTC. Amino acid sequence: CASSQAGRADNEQFF.

The V and J genes are TRBV20-1 and TRBJ2-1; the D gene could be TRBD1 or TRBD2 (5 bases each). Trimming stripped 6 bases from V and 7 bases from J, with 7 bases between. This CDR3 contains 10 residues. CDR1 DFQATT and CDR2 SNEGSKA come from the germline V gene (reference sequence). The CDR3, as DNA: TGCAGTGCCGAGGGGAATGAGCAGTTCTTC. This encodes CSAEGNEQFF.

The chain links TRBV30 to TRBJ2-3; D is unresolved. V lost 1 base to trimming and J lost 0 bases, with 2 bases between them. From germline, CDR1 is GTSNPN and CDR2 SVGIG (reference sequence). CDR3 length equals 12 residues. The CDR3 sequence is CAWSASTDTQYF. The CDR3 region has the DNA TGTGCCTGGAGTGCTAGCACAGATACGCAGTATTTT.

J is TRBJ1-1 and V is TRBV28, with TRBD1 matching 7 bases. V lost 1 base, J lost 7 bases, and 9 bases stayed unmatched. Germline lookup yields CDR1 MDHEN and CDR2 SYDVKM. This CDR3 spans 15 amino acids. CDR3 bases: TGTGCCAGCAGTTTATCCAGGACAGGTGTGGTTGAAGCTTTCTTT. As protein: CASSLSRTGVVEAFF.

This rearrangement joins TRBV5-1 to TRBJ2-1, with 9 bases matching TRBD1. Germline loops: CDR1 SGHRS, CDR2 YFSETQ. CDR3 length: 15 residues. V gave up 1 base and J gave up 7 bases; unmatched junction bases: 6. CDR3 sequence reads: CASSLKRGQGNEQFF. The CDR3 nucleotides are TGCGCCAGCAGCTTGAAAAGAGGACAGGGGAATGAGCAGTTCTTC.

The chain employs TRBV28 and TRBJ1-2; D ambiguous. Trimming removed 5 bases at V and 8 bases at J, with 12 bases between. CDR1 is MDHEN and CDR2 is SYDVKM in the germline V gene. The CDR3 totals 12 residues. CDR3 sequence (DNA): TGTGCCAGCAGTCCCCGAGGGAACGGCTACACCTTC. This gives the protein CASSPRGNGYTF.

This clone was counted once. The rearrangement joins TRBV5-6 to TRBJ2-5; D possibly corresponds to TRBD1 (5 bases). V was shortened by 3 bases and J by 3 bases, with 12 bases between the two germline ends. Germline loops: CDR1 SGHDT, CDR2 YYEEEE. This CDR3 is built from 14 residues. The CDR3 spells CASSYYRKKETQYF. The CDR3 coding sequence is TGTGCCAGCAGCTACTACAGGAAAAAAGAGACCCAGTACTTC.

The gene calls are TRBV4-3 and TRBJ2-3; D tentatively reads TRBD1 or TRBD2 (5 bases each). Germline lookup yields CDR1 LGHNA and CDR2 YSLEER. V was trimmed by 5 bases and J by 6 bases, leaving 12 bases between them. The CDR3 contains 13 residues. CDR3 loop: CASSSGRDDTQYF. The CDR3 coding sequence is TGCGCCAGCAGCTCCGGTCGGGACGATACGCAGTATTTT.

The chain employs TRBV13 and TRBJ2-7; TRBD2 matches 8 bases. This CDR3 spans 14 amino acids. In germline, CDR1 is PRHDT, CDR2 FYEKMQ (reference sequence). J lost 5 bases, V lost 5 bases, and 8 bases had no gene match. CDR3 loop: CASSMGLDLHEQYF. The CDR3, as DNA: TGTGCCAGCAGCATGGGACTAGATCTCCACGAGCAGTACTTC. The entire variable domain, with the rest obtained from reference TRBV13 and TRBJ2-7, is as follows: AAGVIQSPRHLIKEKRETATLKCYPIPRHDTVYWYQQGPGQDPQFLISFYEKMQSDKGSIPDRFSAQQFSDYHSELNMSSLELGDSALYFCASSMGLDLHEQYFGPGTRLTVT.

This clone was counted once. The chain combines TRBV11-2 with TRBJ2-3; 11 bases line up with TRBD2. Germline lookup yields CDR1 SGHAT and CDR2 FQNNGV. The junction had 7 bases not matched to a gene; V was cut back by 2 bases and J by 6 bases. This CDR3 contains 16 residues. The CDR3 loop is CASSLLPLAGVDTQYF. The CDR3 nucleotides read TGTGCCAGCAGCTTATTGCCACTAGCGGGAGTGGATACGCAGTATTTT.

V gene TRBV15 combines with J gene TRBJ1-3; tentatively, D is TRBD1 (6 bases). There are 16 residues in the CDR3. The germline gives CDR1 LNHNV, CDR2 YYDKDF (reference sequence). V lost 3 bases and J 0 bases, leaving 12 bases between the germline ends. CDR3 bases: TGTGCCACCAGCAGGGGAGACAGGACCTCTGGAAACACCATATATTTT. It encodes CATSRGDRTSGNTIYF.

This clone was counted between two and nine times. This chain uses TRBV7-2 with TRBJ1-2; D uncertain. Between the trimmed V and J ends, which lost 4 bases and 5 bases, there was a span of 11 bases. The CDR3 covers 13 residues. Germline CDR1 is SGHTA and CDR2 is FQGNSA. CDR3: CASSSLAEYGYTF. As DNA, the CDR3 is TGTGCCAGCAGCTCACTCGCGGAGTATGGCTACACCTTC.

This clone turned up a few times. The rearrangement joins TRBV30 to TRBJ1-1; the D is unclear. The CDR3 spans 13 residues. Trimming shortened V by 4 bases and J by 2 bases, and 11 bases separated the two germline ends. The germline CDR1 and CDR2 sequences are GTSNPN and SVGIG (reference sequence). CDR3 bases: TGTGCCTGGACGGTTGACGCCAACACTGAAGCTTTCTTT. Encoded protein: CAWTVDANTEAFF.

The gene calls are TRBV19 and TRBJ1-3; D unresolved. V was cut by 7 bases and J by 6 bases, with 16 bases left in between. The CDR3 contains 14 residues. Germline V gene data show CDR1 as LNHDA and CDR2 as SQIVND (reference sequence). The CDR3 sequence is CASNLRGSANTIYF. The CDR3 DNA reads as TGTGCCAGTAACCTGCGGGGATCCGCAAACACCATATATTTT.

The chain links TRBV27 to TRBJ2-3; 9 bases are shared with TRBD2. The germline V gene has CDR1 MNHEY and CDR2 SMNVEV (reference sequence). V shed 6 bases, J shed 6 bases, and the junction held 7 bases outside the gene matches. The CDR3 runs to 14 residues. DNA for the CDR3: TGTGCCAGCAGGTGGACTAGCGTTGGTGATACGCAGTATTTT. Protein product: CASRWTSVGDTQYF.

The chain joins TRBV27 to TRBJ2-7; 8 nucleotides agree with TRBD1. Germline values: CDR1 MNHEY, CDR2 SMNVEV (reference sequence). Trimming removed 5 bases from V and 6 bases from J; junction bases left unmatched: 3. The CDR3 covers 12 residues. CDR3 amino acids: CASSLTGGEQYF. The CDR3 nucleotides read TGTGCCAGCAGTCTCACAGGGGGCGAGCAGTACTTC.

V is TRBV30 and J is TRBJ2-1; 12 bases are a match to TRBD1. V trimming: 0 bases; J trimming: 8 bases; junction bases outside the gene matches: 5. Looked up from germline, CDR1 is GTSNPN and CDR2 is SVGIG (reference sequence). The CDR3 is made up of 15 amino acids. As DNA, the CDR3 is TGTGCCTGGAGTGTCGGGACAGGGGGCAAGGATGAGCAGTTCTTC. This sequence encodes CAWSVGTGGKDEQFF. Full variable domain (missing parts from reference TRBV30 and TRBJ2-1): SQTIHQWPATLVQPVGSPLSLECTVEGTSNPNLYWYRQAAGRGLQLLFYSVGIGQISSEVPQNLSASRPQDRQFILSSKKLLLSDSGFYLCAWSVGTGGKDEQFFGPGTRLTVL.

This rearrangement joins TRBV5-1 to TRBJ1-1, with D possibly matching TRBD1 (6 bases). Looked up from germline, CDR1 is SGHRS and CDR2 is YFSETQ. V lost 4 bases and J lost 0, with 25 bases in between. This CDR3 contains 19 residues. The CDR3: CASSVGQTSRYFVNTEAFF. For the CDR3, the DNA is TGCGCCAGCAGCGTGGGACAAACGAGCCGATACTTTGTGAACACTGAAGCTTTCTTT.

The chain joins TRBV2 to TRBJ2-1; possibly TRBD2 for D (5 bases). CDR1 is SNHLY, CDR2 FYNNEI, per germline. This CDR3 has 16 residues. Deletions cut 4 bases from V and 5 bases from J, with 18 bases between. The CDR3: CASSATRRVGNNEQFF. Written as DNA, the CDR3 is TGTGCCAGCAGTGCCACCAGGCGGGTGGGGAACAATGAGCAGTTCTTC.

The CDR3 spells CASSQNVGCNGYTF. DNA for the CDR3: TGTGCCAGCAGTCAAAACGTGGGTTGCAATGGCTACACCTTC. V is TRBV6-5 and J is TRBJ1-2, with no clear D. The germline gives CDR1 MNHEY, CDR2 SVGAGI. V lost 5 bases and J 6 bases, leaving 16 bases between the germline ends. CDR3 length: 14 residues.

The chain recombines TRBV9 with TRBJ2-3; 10 bases match TRBD2. This CDR3 spans 16 amino acids. V gave up 2 bases and J gave up 4 bases; unmatched junction bases: 7. CDR1 is SGDLS, CDR2 YYNGEE, per germline. The CDR3, as DNA: TGTGCCAGCAGCGTCTTAGCGGGAGGTCGTTCAGATACGCAGTATTTT. Its protein is CASSVLAGGRSDTQYF. The full variable domain, rest sourced from reference TRBV9 and TRBJ2-3, is DSGVTQTPKHLITATGQRVTLRCSPRSGDLSVYWYQQSLDQGLQFLIQYYNGEERAKGNILERFSAQQFPDLHSELNLSSLELGDSALYFCASSVLAGGRSDTQYFGPGTRLTVL.

This chain links TRBV18 with TRBJ2-5; D uncertain. Germline V gives CDR1 KGHSH, CDR2 LQKENI. Between the trimmed V and J ends, which lost 1 base and 5 bases, there was a span of 11 bases. This CDR3 spans 14 amino acids. The CDR3 is CASSPRPDKETQYF. Here the CDR3 DNA reads TGTGCCAGCTCACCACGTCCGGATAAGGAGACCCAGTACTTC.

The count of this clone is one. The chain couples TRBV27 to TRBJ2-7; 10 bases are a match to TRBD1. Germline-derived CDR1 and CDR2 are MNHEY and SMNVEV (reference sequence). The CDR3 is made up of 15 amino acids. Unmatched junction bases numbered 10, after V lost 5 bases and J lost 6 bases. CDR3 sequence (DNA): TGTGCCAGCAGTGGTACCGGGACAGGGGACGGCGAGCAGTACTTC. It specifies CASSGTGTGDGEQYF.

The V gene is TRBV13, the J gene TRBJ2-7; D tentatively reads TRBD1 or TRBD2 (5 bases each). The germline gives CDR1 PRHDT, CDR2 FYEKMQ (reference sequence). With 0 bases removed from V and 6 bases from J, the gap between germline ends came to 6 bases. This CDR3 spans 12 amino acids. CDR3 nucleotide sequence: TGTGCCAGCAGCTTAGGGGGGGTCGAGCAGTACTTC. This translates into CASSLGGVEQYF.

The chain is built from TRBV4-1 and TRBJ2-7; 8 nucleotides align to TRBD2. Per the germline V gene, CDR1 is MGHRA and CDR2 is YSYEKL. After removal of 2 bases from V and 3 bases from J, the junction contained 12 bases not matched to a gene. The length of the CDR3 is 17 residues. CDR3 coding DNA: TGCGCCAGCAGCCAAATTTTCGCACTAGCGGACCTCTACGAGCAGTACTTC. Translated, it gives CASSQIFALADLYEQYF.

This clone was seen once. The chain recombines TRBV5-1 with TRBJ2-7; the match to TRBD2 covers 8 bases. The CDR3 runs to 16 residues. The V gene's germline CDR1 is SGHRS and CDR2 YFSETQ. J lost 0 bases, V lost 0 bases, and 5 bases had no gene match. CDR3 coding DNA: TGCGCCAGCAGCTTGGGGTCCGGACTAGCCTCCTACGAGCAGTACTTC. This gives the protein CASSLGSGLASYEQYF.